These 6 T cell receptor beta chains were sequenced from one sample in a study of blood T cell repertoires in COVID-19 (dated by TCRdb to 2020 to 2022). Receptor amplification or capture employed the immunoSEQ multiplex PCR assay. As stored in TCRdb, this immuneACCESS dataset retains in-frame rearrangements with V and J assigned. A fraction of the clones does not appear; measured against another copy, unresolved V genes explain less than half of the discrepancy, and the remainder lacks a known reason. This sample gives 240,000 or so clones in total; 85% to 90% of them show up just once. 8.8% of the sample belongs to the ten largest clones. The sequenced sample consisted of PBMCs or T cells enriched from blood (not recorded which). Every receptor here comes from a man aged 40-49 years who had recovered from COVID-19.

The CDR3 here is CASSEAGRASGELFF. The CDR3, as DNA: TGTGCCAGCAGTGAAGCAGGCAGGGCTTCCGGGGAGCTGTTTTTT. The chain uses TRBV6-1 and TRBJ2-2; tentative D call: TRBD1 (5 bases). The CDR3 length is 15 residues. Germline CDR1 and CDR2: MNHNS and SASEGT. The V and J ends lost 0 bases and 6 bases respectively, with 11 bases between them.

CDR3 bases: TGCGCCAGCTCGGGACAGGGAAACATTCAGTACTTC. It yields the protein CASSGQGNIQYF. This chain connects TRBV10-1 to TRBJ2-4; TRBD1 agrees at 9 bases. The ends lost 8 bases at V and 6 bases at J; junction bases unmatched: 2. Germline CDR1 is WNHNN and CDR2 is SYGVQD (reference sequence). The CDR3 consists of 12 residues.

CDR3 in amino acids: CASSYTSEGGYFGYTF. Written as DNA, the CDR3 is TGTGCCAGCAGTTACACCAGTGAAGGGGGCTATTTTGGCTACACCTTC. The J gene is TRBJ1-2, the V gene TRBV6-5, with 7 nucleotides matching TRBD1. Unmatched junction bases numbered 13, after V lost 2 bases and J lost 7 bases. CDR1 is MNHEY, CDR2 SVGAGI, per germline. This CDR3 has 16 residues.

The rearrangement links TRBV5-1 to TRBJ2-5; 7 bases map to TRBD1. CDR1 and CDR2 (germline): SGHRS, YFSETQ. Losses at the gene ends were 1 base for V and 5 bases for J; bases not matched to a gene: 8. The CDR3 has 15 amino acids. The CDR3 region is CASSLSRQGVETQYF. The CDR3 DNA follows: TGCGCCAGCAGCTTGTCGCGACAGGGTGTGGAGACCCAGTACTTC.

A single count supports this clone. The rearrangement joins TRBV19 to TRBJ2-3; D is possibly TRBD2 (6 bases). Germline-derived CDR1 and CDR2 are LNHDA and SQIVND (reference sequence). The CDR3 sequence is 16 residues long. V lost 5 bases to trimming and J lost 0 bases, with 15 bases between them. DNA of the CDR3: TGTGCCAGTAGTGAAAGGGCGGCGGGGAGCACAGATACGCAGTATTTT. Protein product: CASSERAAGSTDTQYF.

The chain is built from TRBV9 and TRBJ1-2, with a tentative D call TRBD1 (5 bases). The V gene lost 4 bases and the J gene lost 0 bases, with 22 bases spanning the gap. The CDR3 has 18 amino acids. Germline assignment: CDR1 SGDLS and CDR2 YYNGEE. In nucleotides, the CDR3 is TGTGCCAGCAGCCAACGCGGGGGACGGGACGGATCTAACTATGGCTACACCTTC. Protein sequence: CASSQRGGRDGSNYGYTF.